The T cell receptor beta chain under discussion was sequenced for a study of read filtering for tumor transcriptome and immune sequencing (TCRdb year 2020). Concerning the study at large: The cohort consisted of roughly 16 male and over eleven female patients, with a mean age of around 66 years and an age range of about 40 to 85. By revised international staging, eight or nine patients were R-ISS I, around 15 were R-ISS II and about 7 were R-ISS III. After DNase treatment, whole-transcriptome libraries were prepared using the TruSeq RNA Access Library Prep Kit. Per sample, about 4.05 to 10.27 million TCR-region mapped reads were obtained with IR-seq, compared with only 85 to 1273 with RNA-seq. The study compared TCR repertoires from targeted immune repertoire sequencing and bulk whole-transcriptome sequencing run on the same bone marrow samples. One of the main goals was to work out a read-filtering strategy for immune repertoire data, in particular whether clonotypes backed by only a single read should be removed.

The CDR3 covers 15 residues, taking in both the cysteine and the phenylalanine. Only the CDR3 DNA is retained, 45 bases long and in frame from the first base. Trimming removed 2 bases from V and 0 bases from J, leaving 11 bases between the germline ends. The germline V gene (reference sequence) supplies CDR1 DFQATT and CDR2 SNEGSKA. Every patient had bone marrow sampled at the time of active disease. Isolation of bone marrow mononuclear cells was performed by Ficoll-Hypaque density gradient centrifugation. To remove myeloma plasma cells, the cells were labeled with CD138 magnetic microbeads on a MACS separator, and CD138-negative cells were then collected by negative selection. Flow cytometry on an Attune NxT with CD138 antibodies was used to check the purity of the isolated cells. Total RNA was extracted with TRIzol reagent and quantified with a NanoDrop spectrophotometer. Paired RNA-seq and IR-seq were performed on the CD138-negative bone marrow sample of each patient.

TCR libraries were constructed from roughly 360 ng RNA using the Immunoverse kit, and molecular barcoded adaptors covering alpha/delta and beta/gamma chains were employed. TCR library preparation used the same RNA that was used for transcriptome sequencing. An Illumina HiSeq 4000 with 2 x 150 cycles was used to sequence the TCR libraries. Concerning the study's data processing: MiXCR aligned TCR reads to human V, D, J and C references and assembled the aligned reads into CDR3 clonotypes, with quality filtering and error correction included. Clonotype counts and gene usage diversity were analyzed with the tcR package in R. For inspection of raw mapping reads, RNA-seq reads were mapped by STAR aligner version 2.5.3a onto GRCh37 of the human genome. To test how sequencing depth affected the clonotypes detected, IR-seq fastq files were randomly downsampled with Seqtk 1.3. TCRdb cleaned the public reads at Q25 with fastp, built clones with MiXCR and kept in-frame beta chains. Identical CDR3 proteins give one entry, which carries the most common genes and DNA. TCRdb's processing, not the study's, gives the V and J calls here. The table for this sample lists approximately 43,000 distinct CDR3 sequences; around an eighth of them were counted only once. The ten largest account for roughly 31% of the sample.

This clonotype was observed at least ten times. It lacks a known antigen. Qualities for individual bases were not recorded, and no much larger clone is one base off. The paper as a whole reports these results and caveats: Rather than purified T cells, the sorted CD138-negative fraction was a mixed bone marrow immune population. The correlation between IR-seq and RNA-seq shared clonotype proportions rose when single-read clonotypes were removed. IR-seq captured clonotypes at much higher depth and more reliably than RNA-seq, and smaller IR-seq throughput sufficed to identify most shared clonotypes. Single-read clonotypes made up about four fifths of clonotypes but approximately 3.5% of total reads in IR-seq, and around 73% of clonotypes and roughly 45% of reads in RNA-seq.

The chain uses TRBV20-1 and TRBJ1-5; the best D guess is TRBD1, with 6 bases matching. The sequence came from a donor at least 40 years old with multiple myeloma. The sample taken for sequencing was a population of CD138-negative cells sorted from bone marrow. Read against the paper, the sample's cell subset or site label means: bone marrow mononuclear cells depleted of CD138+ plasma/myeloma cells by negative magnetic selection. The nucleotides are TGCAGTGCTAGAATGGGGGCTGGTAGCAATCAGCCCCAGCATTTT. Its protein reads: CSARMGAGSNQPQHF.